This TCR beta chain was retrieved from a study of shared clonotypes between healthy human individuals. On the study more broadly: Contributing individuals were two females and three males aged 18 to 49. Study outcomes and limitations: Larger estimated richness was generally recorded for naive subsets relative to memory subsets. Researchers sampled only blood; tissue repertoires likely differ.

A word on this clone: Its antigen is undetermined.

Replicate PCRs run on sorted subsets employed 200 to 250 ng DNA, 30,000 to 35,000 T cell genomes. TCRdb's table, derived via immunoSEQ multiplex PCR, lists solely in-frame clones and lacks some. This table holds about 2.1 million clones, around 95% found once. Positively selected for CCR7, the CD45RO-negative cells used as naive CD8 cells excluded terminally differentiated effector memory CD45RA+ cells. Trimming removed 5 bases from V and 2 bases from J, with 12 bases in between. The CDR3 length is 15 residues. The germline V gene has CDR1 SGHAT and CDR2 FQNNGV. V usage is TRBV11-2 and J usage is TRBJ2-2; D may be TRBD1 or TRBD2 (5 bases each). The specimen sequenced was naive CD8+ T cells from PBMCs. The receptor's source is a man aged 18-30 years in good health. Some clones in this sample may be carry-over from other donors' samples. The DNA for the CDR3 is TGTGCCAGCAGCATTAAGGGACGTAACACCGGGGAGCTGTTTTTT. Translation: CASSIKGRNTGELFF.